What follows are 11 T cell receptor beta chains derived from one specimen sequenced in a study of control samples from healthy donors and cancer patients. TCRdb's copy holds only in-frame clones and misses some; the assay was immunoSEQ multiplex PCR. The sample shows about 160,000 clones, approximately 90% of them seen only once. The specimen was blood. These receptors all come from a man aged 25-45 years in good health.

J is TRBJ2-2 and V is TRBV6-4; 8 bases map to TRBD2. CDR3 length equals 14 residues. V dropped 8 bases and J dropped 4; count of bases not matched to a gene: 6. The germline V gene encodes CDR1 MRHNA and CDR2 SNTAGT. CDR3 in DNA: TGTGCCAGCTCCCGGGAGGGAGGCACCGGGGAGCTGTTTTTT. It specifies CASSREGGTGELFF.

This rearrangement joins TRBV4-1 to TRBJ2-3, with 7 positions matching TRBD2. The germline V gene has CDR1 MGHRA and CDR2 YSYEKL. The V gene end was trimmed by 4 bases and the J gene end by 4 bases; junction bases not matched to a gene: 11. This CDR3 is built from 16 residues. CDR3 DNA sequence: TGCGCCAGCAGCCGTGTGGGGGGGGACCTTGCAGATACGCAGTATTTT. Its protein product is CASSRVGGDLADTQYF.

The CDR3 sequence is CASSRAGPSNQPQHF. CDR3 sequence (DNA): TGTGCCAGCAGTCGGGCCGGCCCGAGCAATCAGCCCCAGCATTTT. This chain links TRBV6-2 or TRBV6-3 with TRBJ1-5; no reliable D call. Per germline, CDR1 MNHEY and CDR2 SVGEGT. The CDR3 sequence is 15 residues long. V lost 5 bases and J lost 1, with 12 bases in between.

The V and J genes are TRBV28 and TRBJ2-5; 9 nucleotides agree with TRBD2. Germline loops: CDR1 MDHEN, CDR2 SYDVKM. This CDR3 contains 15 residues. J was trimmed by 10 bases and V by 7 bases; bases with no gene match: 16. This CDR3 is CASKFSTAGGLDQYF. The CDR3, as DNA: TGTGCCAGCAAGTTCAGCACAGCGGGAGGACTAGACCAGTACTTC.

The V gene is TRBV4-2, the J gene TRBJ1-1; a weak D match, TRBD1 (5 bases). The V gene's germline CDR1 is LGHNA and CDR2 YNFKEQ. Trimming took off 1 base at V and 4 bases at J, with 13 bases between the two ends. The CDR3 consists of 15 residues. The CDR3: CASSQAQGRGTEAFF. DNA of the CDR3: TGTGCCAGCAGCCAAGCGCAGGGCCGAGGCACTGAAGCTTTCTTT.

This chain joins TRBV18 and TRBJ2-7, with TRBD1 identical over 11 bases. V lost 4 bases and J lost 5; bases outside the gene matches: 4. There are 14 residues in the CDR3. Germline CDR1 KGHSH, CDR2 LQKENI. The CDR3 spells CASSQGQGVHEQYF. CDR3 bases: TGTGCCAGCTCACAGGGACAGGGGGTCCACGAGCAGTACTTC. The full variable domain, with the rest looked up from reference TRBV18 and TRBJ2-7, is NAGVMQNPRHLVRRRGQEARLRCSPMKGHSHVYWYRQLPEEGLKFMVYLQKENIIDESGMPKERFSAEFPKEGPSILRIQQVVRGDSAAYFCASSQGQGVHEQYFGPGTRLTVT.

This chain connects TRBV21-1 to TRBJ1-2. TRBV21-1 is designated a pseudogene. The CDR3 runs 16 residues. The chain's CDR3 is CASSKEWGARGYGYTF. The CDR3 bases are TGTGCCAGCAGCAAAGAGTGGGGGGCACGAGGGTATGGCTACACCTTC.

V usage is TRBV10-3 and J usage is TRBJ2-2, with a weak D call TRBD2 (5 bases). The CDR3 contains 12 residues. V was trimmed by 8 bases and J by 6 bases, leaving 10 bases between them. Germline CDR1 ENHRY, CDR2 SYGVKD. The CDR3 DNA reads as TGTGCCATCTCCGAGGGTGCCGGGGAGCTGTTTTTT. Protein product: CAISEGAGELFF.

This chain connects TRBV6-1 to TRBJ1-1; 7 positions match TRBD1. Germline trimming cut 3 bases from V and 3 bases from J; bases unmatched to any gene: 4. This CDR3 contains 14 residues. The germline CDR1 and CDR2 sequences are MNHNS and SASEGT. Here the CDR3 reads CASSEGQRDTEAFF. CDR3 DNA: TGTGCCAGCAGTGAGGGACAGCGGGACACTGAAGCTTTCTTT.

CDR3 in amino acids: CASSEDRRYYGYTF. The CDR3 DNA is TGTGCCAGCAGTGAAGACAGAAGGTACTATGGCTACACCTTC. J is TRBJ1-2 and V is TRBV2; D not certain. V lost 1 base, J lost 3 bases, and 9 bases lay in between. Germline CDR1 reads SNHLY; CDR2 reads FYNNEI. This CDR3 region has 14 residues.

The table lists this clone with a count of one. The V call is TRBV6-6, the J call TRBJ2-2; D is perhaps TRBD2 (5 bases). CDR1 and CDR2 (germline): MNHNY, SVGAGI (reference sequence). With 6 bases removed from V and 4 bases from J, the gap between germline ends came to 18 bases. The CDR3 sequence is 16 residues long. CDR3 protein: CASSHIEGHVTGELFF. The CDR3, as DNA: TGTGCCAGCAGCCACATCGAGGGCCATGTCACCGGGGAGCTGTTTTTT.